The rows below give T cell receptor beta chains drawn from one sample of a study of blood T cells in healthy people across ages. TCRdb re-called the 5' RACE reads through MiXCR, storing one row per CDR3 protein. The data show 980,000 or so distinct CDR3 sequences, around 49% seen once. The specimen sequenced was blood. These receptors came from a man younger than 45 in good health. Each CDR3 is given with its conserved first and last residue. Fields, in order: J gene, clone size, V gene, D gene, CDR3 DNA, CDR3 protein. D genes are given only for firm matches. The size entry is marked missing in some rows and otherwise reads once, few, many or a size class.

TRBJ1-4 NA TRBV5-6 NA TGTGCCAGCAGCTTGGGGGTCAGTAAACTGTTTTTT CASSLGVSKLFF
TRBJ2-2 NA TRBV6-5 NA TGTGCCAGCAGTAACCAGGCCGGGGAGCTGTTTTTT CASSNQAGELFF
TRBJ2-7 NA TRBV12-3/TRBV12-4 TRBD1 TGTGCCAGCAGCTTACTGGACAGGGGTGGAGAGCAGTACTTC CASSLLDRGGEQYF
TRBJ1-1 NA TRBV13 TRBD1 TGTGCCAGCAGCTCGGACAGGGGGTTAATCGGGAACACTGAAGCTTTCTTT CASSSDRGLIGNTEAFF
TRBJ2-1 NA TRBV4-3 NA TGCGCCAGCAGCGCCGGGGTCGACAATGAGCAGTTCTTC CASSAGVDNEQFF
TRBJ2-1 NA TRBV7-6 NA TGTGCCAGCAGCCAGGGGGAGGTTGAGCAGTTCTTC CASSQGEVEQFF
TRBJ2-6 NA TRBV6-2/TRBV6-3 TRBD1 TGTGCCAGCAGTTACTCTCCGGGACAGCTCTCTGGGGCCAACGTCCTGACTTTC CASSYSPGQLSGANVLTF
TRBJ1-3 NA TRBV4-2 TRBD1 TGTGCCAGCAGCCAGGATGACAGGGGGCATTCAGGAAACACCATATATTTT CASSQDDRGHSGNTIYF
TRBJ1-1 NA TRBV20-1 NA TGCAGTGCACCCGTAGAGGTCGGGGGGAACACTGAAGCTTTCTTT CSAPVEVGGNTEAFF
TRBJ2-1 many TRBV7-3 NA TGTGCCAGCAGCCCCGACTCCTACAATGAGCAGTTCTTC CASSPDSYNEQFF
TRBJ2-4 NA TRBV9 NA TGTGCCAGCAGCGTGGATCTAGGGGGGACCGACCTAGCCAAAAACATTCAGTACTTC CASSVDLGGTDLAKNIQYF
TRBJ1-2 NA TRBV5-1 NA TGCGCCAGCAGCTTGGCGACAGGAAACTATGGCTACACCTTC CASSLATGNYGYTF
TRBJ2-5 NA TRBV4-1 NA TGCGCCAGCAGCACGATGGGGGACCAAGAGACCCAGTACTTC CASSTMGDQETQYF
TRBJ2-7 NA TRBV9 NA TGTGCCAGCAGCGTAGGCGTGAGCTCCTACAATGAGCAGTACTTC CASSVGVSSYNEQYF
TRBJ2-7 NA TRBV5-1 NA TGCGCCAGCAGCTGGGAGGGACAACTCTACGAGCAGTACTTC CASSWEGQLYEQYF
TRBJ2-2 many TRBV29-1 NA TGCAGCGTTCGCGACGGCGGGGAGCTGTTTTTT CSVRDGGELFF
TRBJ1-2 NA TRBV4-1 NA TGCGCCAGCAGCCAAGATATAGGGCAGTTTCACTATGGCTACACCTTC CASSQDIGQFHYGYTF
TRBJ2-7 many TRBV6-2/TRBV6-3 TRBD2 TGCGCCAGCAGCTCCAGCGGGAGCTCCTACGAGCAGTACTTC CASSSSGSSYEQYF
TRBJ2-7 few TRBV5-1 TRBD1 TGCGCCAGCAGCTTGGACACGGGACAGGGAGTCTACGAGCAGTACTTC CASSLDTGQGVYEQYF
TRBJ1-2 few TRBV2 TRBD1 TGTGCCGGCTCCGGGACAGGGCTCTATGGCTACACCTTC CAGSGTGLYGYTF
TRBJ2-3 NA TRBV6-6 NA TGTGCCAGCTTCTCCGGGCAGGGCCCCACAGATACGCAGTATTTT CASFSGQGPTDTQYF
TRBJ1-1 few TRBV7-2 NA TGTGCCAGCAGCTTTATAACCGGGGCCATGAACACTGAAGCTTTCTTT CASSFITGAMNTEAFF
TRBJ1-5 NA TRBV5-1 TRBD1 TGCGCCAGCAGCCCCGGGACAGGGGTTCAGAGCAATCAGCCCCAGCATTTT CASSPGTGVQSNQPQHF
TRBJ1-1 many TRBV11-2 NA TGTGCCAGCAGCTTAGGACAGTACCTGAACACTGAAGCTTTCTTT CASSLGQYLNTEAFF
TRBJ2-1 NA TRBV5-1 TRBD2 TGCGCCAGCAGCTTGGCGATAAGACTAGCGGACTCCTACAATGAGCAGTTCTTC CASSLAIRLADSYNEQFF
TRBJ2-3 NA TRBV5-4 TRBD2 TGTGCCAGCAGCTTAAGACTAGCGGGGGGGTACGATACGCAGTATTTT CASSLRLAGGYDTQYF
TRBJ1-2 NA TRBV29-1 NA TGCAGCGTTGAAGCACTAGGCGGTTCTGCCCATGGCTACACCTTC CSVEALGGSAHGYTF
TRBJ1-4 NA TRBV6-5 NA TGTGCCAGCAGTTACTCGGGGGCAACTAATGAAAAACTGTTTTTT CASSYSGATNEKLFF
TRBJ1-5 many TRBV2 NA TGTGCCAGCAGGATCCAGGGTCAGCCCCAGCATTTT CASRIQGQPQHF
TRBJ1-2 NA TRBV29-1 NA TGCAGCGGCCTCGGGACGGTCTATGGCTACACCTTC CSGLGTVYGYTF
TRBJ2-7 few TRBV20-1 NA TGCAGTGCGAGCCGGGACGTTTACGAGCAGTACTTC CSASRDVYEQYF
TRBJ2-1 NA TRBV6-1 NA TGTGCCAGCAGTGAAGAACCGGGATACTCCTACAATGAGCAGTTCTTC CASSEEPGYSYNEQFF
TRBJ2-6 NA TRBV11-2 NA TGTGCCAGCAAGCAGGTAGCCGGGGCCAACGTCCCGACTTTC CASKQVAGANVPTF
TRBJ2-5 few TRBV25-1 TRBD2 TGTGCCAGCAGTGAATACAGACTAGCGGATTATACCCAAGAGACCCAGTACTTC CASSEYRLADYTQETQYF
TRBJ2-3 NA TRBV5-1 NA TGCGCCAGCAGCCCCAATGGACGGAGGGGTTCGACAGATACGCAGTATTTT CASSPNGRRGSTDTQYF
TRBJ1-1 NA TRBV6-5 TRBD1 TGTGCCAGCGGGGGGAACAGGGGGCGGGGGAACACTGAAGCTTTCTTT CASGGNRGRGNTEAFF
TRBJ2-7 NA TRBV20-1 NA TGCAGTGCGCACGAAGGACAGAACTACGAGCAGTACTTC CSAHEGQNYEQYF
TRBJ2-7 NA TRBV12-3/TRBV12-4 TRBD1 TGTGCCAGCACTTCGACAGGGGGCAATGCTGGGTACGAGCAGTACTTC CASTSTGGNAGYEQYF
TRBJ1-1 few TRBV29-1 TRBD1 TGCAGCGTTGAACTCGGGGGGGACAGCGAAGCTTTCTTT CSVELGGDSEAFF
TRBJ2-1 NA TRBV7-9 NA TGTGCCAGCAGCTTATACGGTTTTAGGAATGAGCAGTTCTTC CASSLYGFRNEQFF
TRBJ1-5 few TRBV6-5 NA TGTGCCAGCAGTTCATTAGGGTCCGTTCAGCCCCAGCATTTT CASSSLGSVQPQHF
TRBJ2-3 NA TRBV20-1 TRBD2 TGCAGTGCTCCAGTAGCGGGGGGAGGAACAGATACGCAGTATTTT CSAPVAGGGTDTQYF
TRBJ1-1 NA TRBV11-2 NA TGTGCCAGCAGCTTAGACCGAGGGGTGCAGGCAGCTTTCTTT CASSLDRGVQAAFF
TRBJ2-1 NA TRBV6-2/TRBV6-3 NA TGTGCCAGCAGTCCTGGACAGATCAGCAGCTCCTACAATGAGCAGTTCTTC CASSPGQISSSYNEQFF
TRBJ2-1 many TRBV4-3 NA TGCGCCAGCAGCCAAGGGACGCTCGCTCAGATAAACAATGAGCAGTTCTTC CASSQGTLAQINNEQFF
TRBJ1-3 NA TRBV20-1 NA TGCAGTGCTAGCCTGAGAGGCGGAAACACCATATATTTT CSASLRGGNTIYF
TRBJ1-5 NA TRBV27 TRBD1 TGTGCCAGCAGGTACTCAGGGGGTGGCAATCAGCCCCAGCATTTT CASRYSGGGNQPQHF
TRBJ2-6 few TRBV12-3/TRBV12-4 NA TGTGCCAGCAGTGACTTCACAACCTCTGGGGCCAACGTCCTGACTTTC CASSDFTTSGANVLTF
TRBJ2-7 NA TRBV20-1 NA TGCAGTGCTAGAACGGGGAACGAGCAGTACTTC CSARTGNEQYF